The sequence of this TCR beta chain was determined in a study of cytomegalovirus exposure and HLA in healthy donors. Study details: The approximately 110 validation repertoires used a platform that matched the one used for the roughly 700 first-cohort repertoires, as a later analysis reported. Whole-study findings and limits: Specificity for CMV antigens was confirmed in vitro for a few of the CMV-associated chains.

A note on this clone: The antigen remains unidentified.

The germline CDR1 and CDR2 sequences are MDHEN and SYDVKM. The CDR3 runs 14 residues. Trimming pared 3 bases from V and 2 bases from J, leaving 11 bases between. Sequenced by immunoSEQ multiplex PCR; TCRdb stores in-frame clones only, minus some. The data hold around 220,000 clones, with approximately 86% observed a single time. The sample consisted of PBMCs. This chain links TRBV28 with TRBJ2-7; tentative D call: TRBD1 (5 bases). The TCR originated in a woman between 18 and 29 years old in good health and CMV-seronegative. CDR3 nucleotides: TGTGCCAGCAGTTTGTCGACAGAAGCCTACGAGCAGTACTTC. It encodes CASSLSTEAYEQYF.